This TCR beta chain was sequenced in a study of shared clonotypes between healthy human individuals. Sequencing was performed with immunoSEQ multiplex PCR; in TCRdb, only in-frame clones are kept and a portion is missing. The sample shows roughly 1 million clones, approximately 78% of them seen only once. The V end lost 10 bases, the J end lost 7 bases, and 18 bases lay between the germline ends. This CDR3 spans 13 amino acids. The germline CDR1 and CDR2 sequences are SNHLY and FYNNEI. The source material was memory CD4+ T cells from PBMCs. Stated subset: CD45RA-negative fraction. This chain links TRBV2 with TRBJ2-3; D might be TRBD2 (7 bases). The receptor's source is a young man in good health. Some clones in this sample may be carry-over from other donors' samples. For the CDR3, the DNA is TGTGCCACCACAAATGAGGGGGGGAATACGCAGTATTTT. Translating it yields CATTNEGGNTQYF.